This is a list of T cell receptor beta chains from one sample in a study of cytomegalovirus exposure and HLA in healthy donors. Produced via immunoSEQ multiplex PCR; TCRdb's table is partial and in-frame only. Seen here are 150,000 to 200,000 clones, under 90% observed once, and the top ten hold under 2%. The sample was PBMCs. The receptor source for this set is a man younger than 35 in good health and CMV-seronegative. Both conserved end residues are trimmed from each CDR3. The order of the fields is J gene, V gene, clone size, CDR3 protein. Not every row has a clone size; where given, it reads once, few, many or a size class.

>TRBJ2-7|TRBV28|NA
ASSSSSGRAYEQY
>TRBJ2-2|TRBV6-1|NA
ASSVNRGNTGELF
>TRBJ2-3|TRBV27|NA
ASKKREKADTQY
>TRBJ2-1|TRBV7-2|NA
ASSFTWASGDEQF
>TRBJ1-1|TRBV4-1|NA
ASSAQGYDTEAF
>TRBJ2-1|TRBV7-9|NA
SSSLTSGRNNEQF
>TRBJ1-4|TRBV12-5|NA
ASGSTRTGDNEKLF
>TRBJ1-2|TRBV10-3|NA
AIRRDKANYGYT
>TRBJ2-5|TRBV11-1|NA
ASSPRAGIHEETQY
>TRBJ1-4|TRBV2|NA
ASIKGQGAGGREKLF
>TRBJ1-2|TRBV6-1|NA
ASRYGAEANYGYT
>TRBJ2-5|TRBV10-1|NA
ASKPLRGETQY
>TRBJ2-2|TRBV9|NA
ASSVDGHYTGELF
>TRBJ2-6|TRBV7-3|NA
ASSRDRASGANVLT
>TRBJ2-1|TRBV5-1|NA
ASSLGRGHNEQF
>TRBJ1-1|TRBV4-2|NA
ASSQESRATEAF
>TRBJ2-3|TRBV27|NA
ASRLAGAPDTQY
>TRBJ1-6|TRBV6-6|few
ASRPESSYNSPLH
>TRBJ2-2|TRBV6-4|NA
ASSDSADSGELF
>TRBJ1-2|TRBV28|NA
ASSLLDRVTVGYT
>TRBJ2-3|TRBV4-1|NA
ASSQVVRGSDTQY
>TRBJ2-5|TRBV2|NA
ASSQAQRGVQETQY
>TRBJ2-7|TRBV4-1|few
ASSLTGAVANYEQY
>TRBJ2-1|TRBV4-3|NA
ASSPGVGNEQF